This TCR beta chain stems from a study of somatic mutations in cytotoxic T cells in rheumatoid arthritis. Study information: Sorting by flow gave nearly 100% purity for some V beta antibody-stained T-cell populations, including V beta1+ cells sequenced for TCRB.

The table came from immunoSEQ multiplex PCR; TCRdb's copy has only in-frame clones and leaves some out. This sample has 18,000 or so clones; about 70% occur once, and the top ten carry about a fifth. Trimming removed 4 bases from V and 2 bases from J; junction bases left unmatched: 2. Germline V CDR1 and CDR2: SGHKS, YYEKEE (reference sequence). CDR3 size: 13 residues. The chain couples TRBV5-5 to TRBJ2-7; 8 bases are shared with TRBD2. Sequencing was performed on CD8+ T cells sorted from blood. The sequence was collected from a woman aged 55-69 years in good health. The CDR3 nucleotides read TGTGCCAGCAGCCCGGGAGGGCCCTACGAGCAGTACTTC. It codes for CASSPGGPYEQYF.